The entry that follows covers one T cell receptor (beta chain) sequence. The sample is drawn from a study of blood T cell repertoires in COVID-19. Overall study: From T cells, B-cell-depleted T cells, or PBMCs came the material, which was cDNA or gDNA.

CDR1 is MNHEY and CDR2 is SVGAGI in the germline V gene. J was trimmed by 5 bases and V by 0 bases; bases with no gene match: 6. This CDR3 spans 16 amino acids. Authors' processing steps: The authors estimated nucleated cell counts from reference gene primer amplification. The data were produced by immunoSEQ multiplex PCR, yet TCRdb's version contains in-frame clones alone and is incomplete. The V and J calls and clone size are taken from that table; D and trimming were inferred from the DNA. The sample shows about 53,000 clones, approximately 80% of them seen only once. The sequenced sample consisted of peripheral blood. This clonotype originated in a man between 65 and 85 years old with active or convalescent COVID-19. This chain uses TRBV6-5 with TRBJ1-4, with 7 bases fitting TRBD1. The CDR3: CASSYSNSGGNEKLFF. In nucleotides, the CDR3 is TGTGCCAGCAGTTACTCGAATTCAGGGGGGAATGAAAAACTGTTTTTT.